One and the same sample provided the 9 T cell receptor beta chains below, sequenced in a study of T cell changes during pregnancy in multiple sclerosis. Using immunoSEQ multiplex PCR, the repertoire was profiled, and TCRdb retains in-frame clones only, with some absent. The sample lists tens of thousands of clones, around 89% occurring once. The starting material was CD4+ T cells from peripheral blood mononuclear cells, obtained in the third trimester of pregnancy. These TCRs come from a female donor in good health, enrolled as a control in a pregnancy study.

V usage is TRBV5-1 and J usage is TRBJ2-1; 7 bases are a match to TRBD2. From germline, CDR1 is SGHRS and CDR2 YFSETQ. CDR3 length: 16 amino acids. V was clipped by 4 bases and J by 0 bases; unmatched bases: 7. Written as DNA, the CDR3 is TGCGCCAGCAGCGGAACCACGGGGGGCTCCTACAATGAGCAGTTCTTC. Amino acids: CASSGTTGGSYNEQFF.

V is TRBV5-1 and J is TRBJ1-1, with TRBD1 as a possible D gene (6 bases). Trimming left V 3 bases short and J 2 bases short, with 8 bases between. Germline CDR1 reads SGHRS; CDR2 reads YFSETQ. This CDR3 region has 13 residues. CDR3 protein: CASSSDSNTEAFF. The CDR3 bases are TGCGCCAGCAGCTCGGACAGTAACACTGAAGCTTTCTTT.

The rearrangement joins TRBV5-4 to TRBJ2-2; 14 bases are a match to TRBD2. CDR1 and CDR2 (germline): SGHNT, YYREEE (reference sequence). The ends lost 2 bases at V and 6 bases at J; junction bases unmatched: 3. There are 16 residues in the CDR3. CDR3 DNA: TGTGCCAGCAGCTTTCCGGGACTAGCGGGAGCCGGGGAGCTGTTTTTT. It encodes CASSFPGLAGAGELFF. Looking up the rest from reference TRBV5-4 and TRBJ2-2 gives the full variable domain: ETGVTQSPTHLIKTRGQQVTLRCSSQSGHNTVSWYQQALGQGPQFIFQYYREEENGRGNFPPRFSGLQFPNYSSELNVNALELDDSALYLCASSFPGLAGAGELFFGEGSRLTVL.

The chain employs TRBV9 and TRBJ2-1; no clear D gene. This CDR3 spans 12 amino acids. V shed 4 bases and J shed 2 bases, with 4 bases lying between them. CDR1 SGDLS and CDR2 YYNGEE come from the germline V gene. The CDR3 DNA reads TGTGCCAGCAGCTTAACCTACAATGAGCAGTTCTTC. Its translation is CASSLTYNEQFF.

CDR3 coding DNA: TGTGCCAGCTCAAAGACTAGCGGGAGAGCAGATACGCAGTATTTT. It encodes CASSKTSGRADTQYF. The rearrangement uses TRBV28 and TRBJ2-3; 12 bases are shared with TRBD2. The CDR3 has 15 residues. Germline trimming cut 8 bases from V and 4 bases from J; bases unmatched to any gene: 7. Germline loops: CDR1 MDHEN, CDR2 SYDVKM.

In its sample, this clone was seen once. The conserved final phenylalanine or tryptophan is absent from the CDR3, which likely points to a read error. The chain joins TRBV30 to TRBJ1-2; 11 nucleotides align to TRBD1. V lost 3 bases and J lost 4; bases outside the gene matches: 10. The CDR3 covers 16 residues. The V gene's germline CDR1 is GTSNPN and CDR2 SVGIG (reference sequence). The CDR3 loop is CAWRRDRGYGLYGYTS. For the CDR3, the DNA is TGTGCCTGGAGGAGGGACAGGGGGTACGGGCTCTATGGCTACACCTCC.

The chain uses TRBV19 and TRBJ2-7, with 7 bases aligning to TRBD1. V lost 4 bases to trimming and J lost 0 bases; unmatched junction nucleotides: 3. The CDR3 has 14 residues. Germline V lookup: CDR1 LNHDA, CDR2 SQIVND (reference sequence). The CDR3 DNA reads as TGTGCCAGTAGTAAGTCAGGGGGCTCCTACGAGCAGTACTTC. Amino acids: CASSKSGGSYEQYF.

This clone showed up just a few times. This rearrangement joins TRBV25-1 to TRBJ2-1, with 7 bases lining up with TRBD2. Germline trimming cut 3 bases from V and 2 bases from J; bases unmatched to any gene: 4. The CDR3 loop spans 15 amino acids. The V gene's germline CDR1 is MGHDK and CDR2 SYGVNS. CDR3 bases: TGTGCCAGCAGTGATGTAGCGGGTGCCTACAATGAGCAGTTCTTC. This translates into CASSDVAGAYNEQFF.

The CDR3 loop is CASSEDGNYGYTF. In DNA, the CDR3 is TGCGCCAGCAGCGAAGACGGGAACTATGGCTACACCTTC. The chain couples TRBV5-1 to TRBJ1-2; D is uncertain. Trimming stripped 4 bases from V and 2 bases from J, with 9 bases between. The germline V gene encodes CDR1 SGHRS and CDR2 YFSETQ. The CDR3 runs 13 residues.